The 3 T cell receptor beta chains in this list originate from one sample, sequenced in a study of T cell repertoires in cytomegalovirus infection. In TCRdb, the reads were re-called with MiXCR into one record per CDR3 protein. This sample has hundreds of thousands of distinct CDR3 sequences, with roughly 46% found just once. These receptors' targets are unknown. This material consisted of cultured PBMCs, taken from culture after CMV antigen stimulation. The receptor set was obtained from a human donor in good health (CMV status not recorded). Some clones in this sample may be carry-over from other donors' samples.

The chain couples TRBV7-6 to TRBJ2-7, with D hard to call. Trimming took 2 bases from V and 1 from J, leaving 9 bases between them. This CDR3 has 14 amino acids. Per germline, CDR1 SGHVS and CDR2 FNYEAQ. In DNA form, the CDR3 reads TGTGCCAGCAGCTTACTAGAGCTATCCTACGAGCAGTACTTC. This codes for CASSLLELSYEQYF.

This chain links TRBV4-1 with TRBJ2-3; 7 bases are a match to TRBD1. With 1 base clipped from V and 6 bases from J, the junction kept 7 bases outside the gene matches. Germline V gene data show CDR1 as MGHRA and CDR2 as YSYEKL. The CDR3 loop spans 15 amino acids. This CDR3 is CASSQGQGSADTQYF. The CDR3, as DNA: TGCGCCAGCAGCCAAGGACAGGGCTCAGCCGATACGCAGTATTTT.

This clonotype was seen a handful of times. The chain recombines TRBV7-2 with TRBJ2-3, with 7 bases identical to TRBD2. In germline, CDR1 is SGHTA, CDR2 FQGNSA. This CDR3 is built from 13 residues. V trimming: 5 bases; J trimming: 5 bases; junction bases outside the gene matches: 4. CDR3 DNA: TGTGCCAGCAGCGGGGGAGGGGAAGATACGCAGTATTTT. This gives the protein CASSGGGEDTQYF.